The present T cell receptor beta chain was sequenced within a study of shared clonotypes between healthy human individuals. The CDR3 has 13 amino acids. The V end was cut by 2 bases, the J end by 1 base, with 6 bases between. Germline-derived CDR1 and CDR2 are MNHEY and SVGAGI. Assay: immunoSEQ multiplex PCR; the TCRdb copy retains only in-frame clones and omits some. This table has approximately 2,000,000 clones, about 90% appearing once. On this clone itself: The same CDR3 also results from other DNA sequences found in this sample.

The sequencing sample was made of naive CD4+ T cells from PBMCs. Subset of the sample: CD45RA+ positively selected. This sequence originates from a man between 18 and 35 years old in good health. Some clones in this sample may be carry-over from other donors' samples. The J gene is TRBJ2-7, the V gene TRBV6-5, with D tentatively TRBD2 (5 bases). CDR3 sequence (DNA): TGTGCCAGCAGTTACCGGGGTTCCTACGAGCAGTACTTC. Protein sequence: CASSYRGSYEQYF.